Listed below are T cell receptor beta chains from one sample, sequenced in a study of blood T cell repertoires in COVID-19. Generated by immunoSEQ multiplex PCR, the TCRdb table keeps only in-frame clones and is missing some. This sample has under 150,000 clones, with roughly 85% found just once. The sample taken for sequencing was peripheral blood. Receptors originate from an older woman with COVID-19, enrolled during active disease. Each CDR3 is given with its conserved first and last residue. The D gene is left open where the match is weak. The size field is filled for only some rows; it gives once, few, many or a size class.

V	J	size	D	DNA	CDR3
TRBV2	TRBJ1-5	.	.	TGTGCCAGCAGTGAATGGGGGCCGCAGCCCCAGCATTTT	CASSEWGPQPQHF
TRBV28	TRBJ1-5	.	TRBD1	TGTGCCAGCAGTCTTGGACAGGGGAGGCAGCCCCAGCATTTT	CASSLGQGRQPQHF
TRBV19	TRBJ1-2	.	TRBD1	TGTGCCAGTAGTGACGGGACAGACGATAACTATGGCTACACCTTC	CASSDGTDDNYGYTF
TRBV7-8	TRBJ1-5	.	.	TGTGCCAGCACAAAAGCCCAAGGGAGGTTAATAATTAGCAATCAGCCCCAGCATTTT	CASTKAQGRLIISNQPQHF
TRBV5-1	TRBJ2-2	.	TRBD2	TGCGCCAGCAGCCCTAGCGGGGGCTACACCGGGGAGCTGTTTTTT	CASSPSGGYTGELFF
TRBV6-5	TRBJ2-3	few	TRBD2	TGTGCCAGCAGTTACTCGAACGGGAGGGATGAGCAGTATTTT	CASSYSNGRDEQYF
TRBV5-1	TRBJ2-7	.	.	TGCGCCAGCAGCTGGGCCGGGGCCTACGAGCAGTACTTC	CASSWAGAYEQYF
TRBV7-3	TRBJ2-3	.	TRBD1	TGTGCCAGCAGCTCCATCGGACAGGCTGTGGGGGATACGCAGTATTTT	CASSSIGQAVGDTQYF
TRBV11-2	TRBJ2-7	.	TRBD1	TGTGCCAGCAGCTTACTGACCGGGACAGACTCCTACGAGCAGTACTTC	CASSLLTGTDSYEQYF
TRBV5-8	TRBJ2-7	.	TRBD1	TGTGCCAGCAGGATGGGACAGGAGTTCTACGAGCAGTACTTC	CASRMGQEFYEQYF
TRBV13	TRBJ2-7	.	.	TGTGCCAGCAGTTGGTGGGGACGGGAGTCCTACGAGCAGTACTTC	CASSWWGRESYEQYF
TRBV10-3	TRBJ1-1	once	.	TGTGCCATCAGTCCAGGAATGAACACTGAAGCTTTCTTT	CAISPGMNTEAFF
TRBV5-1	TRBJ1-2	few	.	TGCGCCAGCAGCTTGCGAGTACAGGCAACTAACTATGGCTACACCTTC	CASSLRVQATNYGYTF
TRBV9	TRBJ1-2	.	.	TGTGCCAGCAGCGCCTCCCGGACAGCCCCGAATTTCTATGGCTACACCTTC	CASSASRTAPNFYGYTF
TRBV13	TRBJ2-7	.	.	TGTGCCAGCACTCGGCGACAAACGATGCACGAGCAGTACTTC	CASTRRQTMHEQYF
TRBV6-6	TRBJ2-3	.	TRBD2	TGTGCCAGCCGGCAGGCGCTAGCGGGGGGAGATACGCAGTATTTT	CASRQALAGGDTQYF
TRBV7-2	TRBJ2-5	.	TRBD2	TGTGCCAGCAGTGGACTAGCGGACCAAGAGACCCAGTACTTC	CASSGLADQETQYF
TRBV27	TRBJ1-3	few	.	TGTGCCAGCAGCAGGGGAGACCTCGGAAACACCATATATTTT	CASSRGDLGNTIYF
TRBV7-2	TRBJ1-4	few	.	TGTGCCAGCAGCTCTAACGCTATGATTGCTAATGAAAAACTGTTTTTT	CASSSNAMIANEKLFF
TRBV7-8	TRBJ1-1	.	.	TGTGCCAGCAGCTTAGCACAGAACACTGAAGCTTTCTTT	CASSLAQNTEAFF
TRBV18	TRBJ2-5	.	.	TGTGCCAGCTCACCAAGGGGCAGTGGAGAGACCCAGTACTTC	CASSPRGSGETQYF
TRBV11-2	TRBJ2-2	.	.	TGTGCCAGCAGCTTAGGGCAGGGCACCGGGGAGCTGTTTTTT	CASSLGQGTGELFF
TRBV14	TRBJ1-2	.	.	TGTGCCAGCAGCCAAGAAGTCAGCGCCTATAGCTACACCTTC	CASSQEVSAYSYTF
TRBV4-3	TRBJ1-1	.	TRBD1	TGCGCCAGCAGCCTTACAGGGGACACTGAAGCTTTCTTT	CASSLTGDTEAFF
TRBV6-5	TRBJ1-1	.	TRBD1	TGTGCCAGCAAAAGAGGGACAGGAATGAACACTGAAGCTTTCTTT	CASKRGTGMNTEAFF
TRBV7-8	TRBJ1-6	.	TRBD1	TGTGCCAGCAGCACCCGACAGGGGGCGAGCTCCTATAATTCACCCCTCCACTTT	CASSTRQGASSYNSPLHF
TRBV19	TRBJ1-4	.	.	TGTGCCAGTAGTATGAGAATTAATGAAAAACTGTTTTTT	CASSMRINEKLFF
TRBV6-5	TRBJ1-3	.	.	TGTGCCAGCACCCGCAACAGCATTTCTGGAAACACCATATATTTT	CASTRNSISGNTIYF